This TCR beta chain was sequenced for a study of monozygotic twins with inflammatory bowel disease. TCRdb reprocessed the 5' RACE reads, keeping one entry per CDR3 protein, no DNA. Here the sample table reports nearly 450,000 distinct CDR3 sequences. CDR3 length: 13 amino acids. Germline CDR1 SGHTA, CDR2 FQGTGA. The rearrangement joins TRBV7-3 to TRBJ2-1; absent DNA, TCRdb's TRBD1 call cannot be checked. The material sequenced was blood. The TCR sequence derives from a human donor with ulcerative colitis or Crohn's disease, or a healthy co-twin of an affected twin (not recorded which). CDR3 amino acids: CASSFGQNNEQFF.